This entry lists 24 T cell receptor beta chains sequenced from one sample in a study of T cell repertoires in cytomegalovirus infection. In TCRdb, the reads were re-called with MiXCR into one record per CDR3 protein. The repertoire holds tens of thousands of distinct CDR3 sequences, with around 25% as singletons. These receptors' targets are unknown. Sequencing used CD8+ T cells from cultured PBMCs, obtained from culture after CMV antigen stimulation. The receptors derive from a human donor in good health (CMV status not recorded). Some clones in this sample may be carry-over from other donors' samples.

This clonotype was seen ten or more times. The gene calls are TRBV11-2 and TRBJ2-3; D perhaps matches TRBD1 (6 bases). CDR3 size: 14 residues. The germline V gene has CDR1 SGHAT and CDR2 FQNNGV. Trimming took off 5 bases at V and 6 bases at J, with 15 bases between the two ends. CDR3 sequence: CASSIQGSGDTQYF. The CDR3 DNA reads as TGTGCCAGCAGCATCCAGGGGTCGGGGGATACGCAGTATTTT. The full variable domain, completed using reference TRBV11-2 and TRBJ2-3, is EAGVAQSPRYKIIEKRQSVAFWCNPISGHATLYWYQQILGQGPKLLIQFQNNGVVDDSQLPKDRFSAERLKGVDSTLKIQPAKLEDSAVYLCASSIQGSGDTQYFGPGTRLTVL.

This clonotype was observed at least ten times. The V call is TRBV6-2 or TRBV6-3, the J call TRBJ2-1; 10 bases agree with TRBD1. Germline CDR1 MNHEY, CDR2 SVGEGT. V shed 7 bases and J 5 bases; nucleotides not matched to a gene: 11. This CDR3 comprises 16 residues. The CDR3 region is CASTKPPGTGDNEQFF. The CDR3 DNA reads TGTGCCAGCACAAAACCCCCCGGGACAGGGGACAATGAGCAGTTCTTC.

The chain's CDR3 is CASSLAWGTMYEQYF. CDR3 nucleotides: TGTGCCAGCAGCTTGGCTTGGGGGACAATGTACGAGCAGTACTTC. The chain links TRBV5-5 to TRBJ2-7, with D perhaps TRBD1 (6 bases). The CDR3 contains 15 residues. Germline loops: CDR1 SGHKS, CDR2 YYEKEE (reference sequence). V was cut by 0 bases and J by 4 bases, with 14 bases left in between.

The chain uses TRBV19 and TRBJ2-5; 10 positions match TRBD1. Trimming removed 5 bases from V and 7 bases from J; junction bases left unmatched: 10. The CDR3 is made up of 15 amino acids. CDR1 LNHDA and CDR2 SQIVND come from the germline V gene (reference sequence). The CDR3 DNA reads TGTGCCAGTAGTTCCCCCGACAGGGGGCCTGGGACCCAGTACTTC. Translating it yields CASSSPDRGPGTQYF.

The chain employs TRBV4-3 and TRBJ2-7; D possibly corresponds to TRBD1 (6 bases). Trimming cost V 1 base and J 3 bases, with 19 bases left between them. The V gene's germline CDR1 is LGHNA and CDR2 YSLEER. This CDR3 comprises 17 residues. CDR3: CASSQGWAKTGIYEQYF. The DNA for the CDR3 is TGCGCCAGCAGCCAAGGGTGGGCTAAAACAGGGATCTACGAGCAGTACTTC.

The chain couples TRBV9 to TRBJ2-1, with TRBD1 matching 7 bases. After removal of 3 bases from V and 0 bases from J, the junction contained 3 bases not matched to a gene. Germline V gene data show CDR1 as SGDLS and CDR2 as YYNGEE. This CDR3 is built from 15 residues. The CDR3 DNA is TGTGCCAGCAGCGCCAGGGACAGCTCCTACAATGAGCAGTTCTTC. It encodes CASSARDSSYNEQFF. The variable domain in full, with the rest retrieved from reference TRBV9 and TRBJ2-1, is DSGVTQTPKHLITATGQRVTLRCSPRSGDLSVYWYQQSLDQGLQFLIQYYNGEERAKGNILERFSAQQFPDLHSELNLSSLELGDSALYFCASSARDSSYNEQFFGPGTRLTVL.

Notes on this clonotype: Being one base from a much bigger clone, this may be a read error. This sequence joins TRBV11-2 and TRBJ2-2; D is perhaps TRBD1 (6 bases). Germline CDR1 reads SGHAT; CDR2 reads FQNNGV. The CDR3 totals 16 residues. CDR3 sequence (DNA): TGTGCCAGAAGCTTAGCAGGGGCCACGAACACCGGGGAGCTGTTTTTT. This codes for CARSLAGATNTGELFF. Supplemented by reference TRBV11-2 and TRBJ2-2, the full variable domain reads EAGVAQSPRYKIIEKRQSVAFWCNPISGHATLYWYQQILGQGPKLLIQFQNNGVVDDSQLPKDRFSAERLKGVDSTLKIQPAKLEDSAVYLCARSLAGATNTGELFFGEGSRLTVL.

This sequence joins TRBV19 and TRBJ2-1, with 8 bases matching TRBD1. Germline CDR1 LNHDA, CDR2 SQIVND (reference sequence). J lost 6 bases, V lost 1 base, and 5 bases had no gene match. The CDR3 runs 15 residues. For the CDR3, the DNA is TGTGCCAGTAGTATAGGGGGACAGGTATCCAATGAGCAGTTCTTC. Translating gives CASSIGGQVSNEQFF. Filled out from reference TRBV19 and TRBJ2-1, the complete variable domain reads DGGITQSPKYLFRKEGQNVTLSCEQNLNHDAMYWYRQDPGQGLRLIYYSQIVNDFQKGDIAEGYSVSREKKESFPLTVTSAQKNPTAFYLCASSIGGQVSNEQFFGPGTRLTVL.

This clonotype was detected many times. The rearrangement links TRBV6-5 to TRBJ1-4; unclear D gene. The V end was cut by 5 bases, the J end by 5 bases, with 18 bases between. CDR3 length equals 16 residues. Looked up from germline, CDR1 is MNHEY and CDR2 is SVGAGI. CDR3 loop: CASSKRPGSANEKLFF. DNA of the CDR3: TGTGCCAGCAGTAAACGTCCGGGATCCGCGAATGAAAAACTGTTTTTT.

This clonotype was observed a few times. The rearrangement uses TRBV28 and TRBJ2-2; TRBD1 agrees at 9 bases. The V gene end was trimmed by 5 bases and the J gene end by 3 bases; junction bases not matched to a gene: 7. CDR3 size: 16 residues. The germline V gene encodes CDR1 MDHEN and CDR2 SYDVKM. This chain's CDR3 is CASSPHRGRDTGELFF. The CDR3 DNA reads TGTGCCAGCAGTCCTCACAGGGGGCGCGACACCGGGGAGCTGTTTTTT.

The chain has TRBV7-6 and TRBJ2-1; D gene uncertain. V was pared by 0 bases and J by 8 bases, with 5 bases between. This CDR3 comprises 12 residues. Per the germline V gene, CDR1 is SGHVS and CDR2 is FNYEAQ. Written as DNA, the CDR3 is TGTGCCAGCAGCTTAGCTAGCTATGAGCAGTTCTTC. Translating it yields CASSLASYEQFF.

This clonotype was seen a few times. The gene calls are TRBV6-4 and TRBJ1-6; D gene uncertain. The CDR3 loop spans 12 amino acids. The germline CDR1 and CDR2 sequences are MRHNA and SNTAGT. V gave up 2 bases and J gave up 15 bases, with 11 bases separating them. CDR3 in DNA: TGTGCCAGCAGTGACGGGAACGGAAACCTCCACTTT. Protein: CASSDGNGNLHF.

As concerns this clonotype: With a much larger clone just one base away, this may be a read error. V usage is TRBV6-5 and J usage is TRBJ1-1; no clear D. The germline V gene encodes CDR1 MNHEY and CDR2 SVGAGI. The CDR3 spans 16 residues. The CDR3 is CASTDLWEGRNTKAFF. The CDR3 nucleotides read TGTGCCAGCACCGATTTATGGGAAGGGCGAAACACTAAAGCTTTCTTT.

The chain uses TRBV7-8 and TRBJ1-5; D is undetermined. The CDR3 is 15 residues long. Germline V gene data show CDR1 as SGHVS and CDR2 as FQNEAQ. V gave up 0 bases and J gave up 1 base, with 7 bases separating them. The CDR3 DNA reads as TGTGCCAGCAGCTTAGCGGGGATGAGCAATCAGCCCCAGCATTTT. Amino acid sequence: CASSLAGMSNQPQHF.

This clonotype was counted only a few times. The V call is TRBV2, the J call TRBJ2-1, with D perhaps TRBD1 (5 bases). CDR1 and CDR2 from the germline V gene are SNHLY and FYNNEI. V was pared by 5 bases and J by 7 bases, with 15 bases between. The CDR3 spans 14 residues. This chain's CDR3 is CASSNPDRRNEQFF. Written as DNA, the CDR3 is TGTGCCAGCAGTAACCCCGACAGACGAAATGAGCAGTTCTTC.

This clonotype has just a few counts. The CDR3 DNA follows: TGTGCCAGCAGCGAAAGGTCAGTGAACACTGAAGCTTTCTTT. It is translated as CASSERSVNTEAFF. The chain carries TRBV11-2 and TRBJ1-1; D is unclear. V was trimmed by 5 bases and J by 0 bases, leaving 10 bases between them. Germline V gene lookup returns CDR1 SGHAT and CDR2 FQNNGV. This CDR3 has 14 residues.

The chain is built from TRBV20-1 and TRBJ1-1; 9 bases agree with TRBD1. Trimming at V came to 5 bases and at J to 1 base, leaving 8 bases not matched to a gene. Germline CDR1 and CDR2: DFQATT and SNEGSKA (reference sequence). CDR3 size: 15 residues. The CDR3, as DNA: TGCAGTGCTTCAGGACAGGGGTCGGCGAACACTGAAGCTTTCTTT. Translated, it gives CSASGQGSANTEAFF.

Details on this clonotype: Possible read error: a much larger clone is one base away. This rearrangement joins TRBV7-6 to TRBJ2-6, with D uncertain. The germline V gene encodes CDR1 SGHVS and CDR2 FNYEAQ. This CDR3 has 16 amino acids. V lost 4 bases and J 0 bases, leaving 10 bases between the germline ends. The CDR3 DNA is TGTGCCAGCAGCTCGCGTGGGCGCTCTGGGGCCAACGTCCTGACTTTC. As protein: CASSSRGRSGANVLTF. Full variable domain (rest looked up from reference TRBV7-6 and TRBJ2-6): GAGVSQSPRYKVTKRGQDVALRCDPISGHVSLYWYRQALGQGPEFLTYFNYEAQQDKSGLPNDRFSAERPEGSISTLTIQRTEQRDSAMYRCASSSRGRSGANVLTFGAGSRLTVL.

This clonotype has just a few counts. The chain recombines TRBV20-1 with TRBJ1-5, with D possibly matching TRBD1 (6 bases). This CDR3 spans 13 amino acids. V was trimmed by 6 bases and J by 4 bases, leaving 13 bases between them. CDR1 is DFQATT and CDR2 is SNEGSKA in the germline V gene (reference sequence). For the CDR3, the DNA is TGCAGTGCCCGGGACATTCTTAATCAGCCCCAGCATTTT. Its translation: CSARDILNQPQHF.

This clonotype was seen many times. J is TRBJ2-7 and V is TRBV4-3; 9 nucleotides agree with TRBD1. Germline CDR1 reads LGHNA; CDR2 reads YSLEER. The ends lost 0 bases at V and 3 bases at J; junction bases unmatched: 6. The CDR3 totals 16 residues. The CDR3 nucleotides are TGCGCCAGCAGCCAAGAAGAGACAGGGGGTTTCTACGAGCAGTACTTC. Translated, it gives CASSQEETGGFYEQYF.

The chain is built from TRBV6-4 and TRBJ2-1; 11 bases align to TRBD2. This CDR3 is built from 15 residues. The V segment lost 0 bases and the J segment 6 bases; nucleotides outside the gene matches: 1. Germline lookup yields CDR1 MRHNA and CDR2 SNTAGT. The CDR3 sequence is CASSDSSGGANEQFF. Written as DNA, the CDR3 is TGTGCCAGCAGTGACTCTAGCGGGGGGGCCAATGAGCAGTTCTTC.

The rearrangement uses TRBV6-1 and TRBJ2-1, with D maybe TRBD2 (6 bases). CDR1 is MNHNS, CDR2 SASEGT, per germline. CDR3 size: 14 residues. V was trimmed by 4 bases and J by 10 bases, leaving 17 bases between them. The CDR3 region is CASSAPRGGGEQFF. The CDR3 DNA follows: TGTGCCAGCAGTGCCCCGAGGGGAGGTGGCGAGCAGTTCTTC.

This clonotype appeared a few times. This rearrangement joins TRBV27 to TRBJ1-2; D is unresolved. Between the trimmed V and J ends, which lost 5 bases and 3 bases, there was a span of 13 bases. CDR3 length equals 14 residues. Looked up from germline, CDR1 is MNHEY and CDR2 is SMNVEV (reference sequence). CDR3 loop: CASSPQNEDYGYTF. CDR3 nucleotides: TGTGCCAGCAGTCCGCAAAATGAAGACTATGGCTACACCTTC.

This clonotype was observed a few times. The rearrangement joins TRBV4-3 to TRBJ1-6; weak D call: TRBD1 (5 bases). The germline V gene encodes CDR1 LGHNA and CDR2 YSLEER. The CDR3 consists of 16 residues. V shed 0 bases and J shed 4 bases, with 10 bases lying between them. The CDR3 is CASSQDGTVYNSPLHF. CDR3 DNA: TGCGCCAGCAGCCAAGACGGGACCGTTTATAATTCACCCCTCCACTTT.